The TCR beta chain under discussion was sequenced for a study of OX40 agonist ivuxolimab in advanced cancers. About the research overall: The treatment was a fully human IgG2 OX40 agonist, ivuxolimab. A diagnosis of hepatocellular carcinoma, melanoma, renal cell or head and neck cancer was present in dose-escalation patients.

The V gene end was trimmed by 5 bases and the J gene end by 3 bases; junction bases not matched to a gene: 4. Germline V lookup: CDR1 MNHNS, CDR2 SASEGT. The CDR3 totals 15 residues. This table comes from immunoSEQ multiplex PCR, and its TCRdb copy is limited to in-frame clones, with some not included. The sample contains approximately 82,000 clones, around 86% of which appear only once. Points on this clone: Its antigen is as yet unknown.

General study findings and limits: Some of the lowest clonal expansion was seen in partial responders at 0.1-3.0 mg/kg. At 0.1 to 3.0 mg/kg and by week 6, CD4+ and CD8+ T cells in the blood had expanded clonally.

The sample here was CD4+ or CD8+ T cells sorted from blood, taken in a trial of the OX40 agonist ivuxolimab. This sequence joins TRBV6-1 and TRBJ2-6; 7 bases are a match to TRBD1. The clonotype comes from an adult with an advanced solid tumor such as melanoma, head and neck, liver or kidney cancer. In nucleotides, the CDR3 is TGTGCCAGCAGTACTAGGGGGCTTGGGGCCAACGTCCTGACTTTC. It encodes CASSTRGLGANVLTF.